The rows below give T cell receptor beta chains drawn from one sample of a study of blood T cells in healthy people across ages. MiXCR, applied by TCRdb to the 5' RACE reads, yields one record per CDR3 protein. There are about 2 million distinct CDR3 sequences in the sample; around half occur only once, and 2.1% lies in the top ten. Sequenced material: blood. The receptors come from a woman in her thirties or forties in good health. The CDR3 runs from the conserved cysteine through the conserved F or W. D genes are given only for firm matches. Rows may omit the clone size; those that give it use once, few, many or a size class.

D gene,J gene,clone size,V gene,CDR3 protein,CDR3 DNA
-,TRBJ1-1,once,TRBV9,CASSGGGKNTEAFF,TGTGCCAGCAGCGGGGGCGGGAAGAACACTGAAGCTTTCTTT
TRBD1,TRBJ2-4,once,TRBV6-6,CASNRGTGAKNIQYF,TGTGCCAGCAATCGGGGGACAGGAGCCAAAAACATTCAGTACTTC
TRBD1,TRBJ2-3,-,TRBV18,CASSAETGKTDTQYF,TGTGCCAGCTCAGCCGAGACAGGGAAAACAGATACGCAGTATTTT
-,TRBJ2-5,-,TRBV11-1,CASSGGGNQETQYF,TGTGCCAGCAGCGGAGGGGGCAACCAAGAGACCCAGTACTTC
-,TRBJ2-4,-,TRBV9,CASSVDDGDWGIQYF,TGTGCCAGCAGCGTAGATGACGGTGATTGGGGCATTCAGTACTTC
-,TRBJ2-7,few,TRBV4-3,CASSQDEASSYEQYF,TGCGCCAGCAGCCAAGACGAAGCGAGCTCCTACGAGCAGTACTTC
-,TRBJ1-5,few,TRBV12-3/TRBV12-4,CASSFGQKSSNQPQHF,TGTGCCAGCAGTTTTGGCCAGAAGTCAAGCAATCAGCCCCAGCATTTT
-,TRBJ2-3,-,TRBV5-1,CASSLDGPSTDTHYF,TGCGCCAGCAGCTTGGACGGCCCTAGCACAGATACGCATTATTTT
-,TRBJ1-2,-,TRBV7-2,CASSLAQGSNYGYTF,TGTGCCAGCAGCTTAGCCCAGGGGTCAAACTATGGCTACACCTTC
-,TRBJ2-5,few,TRBV12-5,CASDPSGVRGKTQYF,TGTGCTAGTGACCCGAGTGGTGTTCGGGGTAAGACCCAGTACTTC
-,TRBJ2-5,once,TRBV13,CASSLRGRVQETQYF,TGTGCCAGCAGCTTAAGGGGCAGGGTACAGGAGACCCAGTACTTC
-,TRBJ2-3,few,TRBV6-5,CASSYQGLSTQYF,TGTGCCAGCAGTTACCAAGGGCTCAGTACGCAGTATTTT
-,TRBJ2-7,few,TRBV12-3/TRBV12-4,CASSASLVREQYF,TGTGCCAGCAGTGCGTCCTTGGTTCGCGAGCAGTACTTC
-,TRBJ1-6,-,TRBV20-1,CSASDGGPYNSPLHF,TGCAGTGCTAGCGATGGAGGTCCCTATAATTCACCCCTCCACTTT
-,TRBJ1-4,-,TRBV7-2,CASSPHHATNEKLFF,TGTGCCAGCAGCCCGCACCACGCAACTAATGAAAAACTGTTTTTT
-,TRBJ2-5,-,TRBV12-3/TRBV12-4,CASRPLYKETQYF,TGTGCCAGCAGACCGTTGTACAAAGAGACCCAGTACTTC
-,TRBJ1-5,-,TRBV20-1,CSARDEGSQPQHF,TGCAGTGCGAGAGACGAGGGGTCCCAGCCCCAGCATTTT
TRBD1,TRBJ2-3,-,TRBV5-1,CASSSTGVADTQYF,TGCGCCAGCAGCTCTACAGGGGTGGCAGATACGCAGTATTTT
TRBD2,TRBJ2-1,-,TRBV5-1,CASSPGLAVGSYNEQFF,TGCGCCAGCAGCCCGGGACTAGCCGTCGGGTCCTACAATGAGCAGTTCTTC
-,TRBJ2-1,few,TRBV4-2,CASSQAHGVDGYNEQFF,TGTGCCAGCAGCCAAGCTCACGGGGTTGACGGATACAATGAGCAGTTCTTC
-,TRBJ2-5,-,TRBV20-1,CSARGPQRHFQETQYF,TGCAGTGCTAGAGGTCCTCAACGACACTTCCAAGAGACCCAGTACTTC
TRBD1,TRBJ2-3,-,TRBV7-9,CASSSTGTGGLDTQYF,TGTGCCAGCAGCTCGACCGGGACAGGGGGCTTGGATACGCAGTATTTT
TRBD2,TRBJ2-5,-,TRBV27,CASSLGGWGGETQYF,TGTGCCAGCAGTCTCGGGGGGTGGGGCGGAGAGACCCAGTACTTC
TRBD1,TRBJ1-2,-,TRBV20-1,CSAGDPTGKGYTF,TGCAGTGCTGGGGATCCGACAGGGAAAGGCTACACCTTC
TRBD1,TRBJ1-2,-,TRBV6-6,CASSNGQGPREGYTF,TGTGCCAGCAGTAACGGACAGGGACCGCGGGAGGGCTACACCTTC
-,TRBJ2-5,-,TRBV29-1,CSVELWYQETQYF,TGCAGCGTTGAACTGTGGTACCAAGAGACCCAGTACTTC
-,TRBJ1-2,-,TRBV29-1,CSVDWPGGSSGNYGYTF,TGCAGCGTTGACTGGCCCGGTGGTAGTTCCGGTAACTATGGCTACACCTTC
-,TRBJ2-5,-,TRBV10-3,CAISGQGRGETQYF,TGTGCCATCAGTGGACAGGGACGGGGGGAGACCCAGTACTTC
TRBD1,TRBJ1-2,few,TRBV15,CATSRGGQYDYGYTF,TGTGCCACCAGCAGAGGGGGACAGTATGACTATGGCTACACCTTC
-,TRBJ1-1,few,TRBV28,CASSSPAQGRAEAFF,TGTGCCAGCAGTTCCCCTGCCCAGGGGAGAGCTGAAGCTTTCTTT
-,TRBJ1-2,-,TRBV7-2,CASSGPGGRYGYTF,TGTGCCAGCAGTGGTCCCGGGGGCCGCTATGGCTACACCTTC
-,TRBJ2-7,few,TRBV6-2/TRBV6-3,CASSRWEVYEQYF,TGTGCCAGCAGCCGGTGGGAAGTCTACGAGCAGTACTTC